The 12 T cell receptor beta chains in this list originate from one sample, sequenced in a study of graft-versus-host responses after intestinal transplantation. Assay used: immunoSEQ multiplex PCR; TCRdb lists only in-frame clones, some missing. The profile covers tens of thousands of clones, with around 78% appearing a single time and 3% taken by the ten largest. Lamina propria and intraepithelial lymphocytes were released by processing graft tissue. Sequences were derived from ileum tissue, sampled 12 days after intestinal transplant. All receptors derive from a human patient who received an intestinal transplant, so some T cells may come from the graft donor.

This clone was seen more than once but under ten times. This chain links TRBV18 with TRBJ2-7, with a possible D match to TRBD1 (5 bases). Deletions cut 4 bases from V and 0 bases from J, with 10 bases between. The CDR3 has 14 residues. Germline lookup yields CDR1 KGHSH and CDR2 LQKENI. The CDR3 loop is CASSLTDSSYEQYF. CDR3 sequence (DNA): TGTGCCAGCTCACTCACCGACAGCTCCTACGAGCAGTACTTC. The complete variable domain, with remaining parts taken from reference TRBV18 and TRBJ2-7, reads NAGVMQNPRHLVRRRGQEARLRCSPMKGHSHVYWYRQLPEEGLKFMVYLQKENIIDESGMPKERFSAEFPKEGPSILRIQQVVRGDSAAYFCASSLTDSSYEQYFGPGTRLTVT.

J is TRBJ2-5 and V is TRBV29-1; D possibly corresponds to TRBD1 (5 bases). Trimming left V 5 bases short and J 4 bases short, with 11 bases between. The length of the CDR3 is 12 residues. Germline V gives CDR1 SQVTM, CDR2 ANQGSEA. CDR3 loop: CSVQQVPETQYF. CDR3 nucleotides: TGCAGCGTTCAACAGGTCCCAGAGACCCAGTACTTC.

The chain uses TRBV6-5 and TRBJ1-1, with D uncertain. V lost 6 bases and J 3 bases, leaving 11 bases between the germline ends. Germline V gene sequence: CDR1 MNHEY, CDR2 SVGAGI. CDR3 size: 13 residues. The CDR3: CASSPIRDTEAFF. For the CDR3, the DNA is TGTGCCAGCAGCCCCATACGAGACACTGAAGCTTTCTTT.

The CDR3 region has the DNA TGTGCCAGCAGCTTTCCCTCCGGCGGGACTGATGAGCAGTTCTTC. Translation gives CASSFPSGGTDEQFF. The chain couples TRBV11-2 to TRBJ2-1, with D tentatively TRBD2 (6 bases). The ends were cut back, 3 bases at V and 8 bases at J, with 17 bases in the middle. This CDR3 is 15 amino acids long. Germline V gives CDR1 SGHAT, CDR2 FQNNGV.

The V call is TRBV5-4, the J call TRBJ1-2; D perhaps matches TRBD1 (5 bases). There are 15 residues in the CDR3. Looked up from germline, CDR1 is SGHNT and CDR2 is YYREEE (reference sequence). Between the trimmed V and J ends, which lost 4 bases and 4 bases, there was a span of 17 bases. CDR3 DNA sequence: TGTGCCAGCAGCCTGCCCGGGACTCCACTCTATGGCTACACCTTC. This translates into CASSLPGTPLYGYTF.

CDR3 in amino acids: CASSQGLSTDTQYF. Here the CDR3 DNA reads TGTGCCAGCAGCCAGGGACTTAGCACAGATACGCAGTATTTT. This chain joins TRBV11-3 and TRBJ2-3; D possibly corresponds to TRBD2 (6 bases). Per the germline V gene, CDR1 is SGHNT and CDR2 is YENEEA. The CDR3 length is 14 residues. V shed 5 bases and J shed 0 bases, with 9 bases lying between them.

The chain is built from TRBV5-4 and TRBJ2-5; 9 bases map to TRBD2. CDR3 length: 15 residues. Germline trimming cut 4 bases from V and 1 base from J; bases unmatched to any gene: 5. The germline V gene has CDR1 SGHNT and CDR2 YYREEE (reference sequence). DNA of the CDR3: TGTGCCAGCAGCCAGCCACTAGCGGGCCAAGAGACCCAGTACTTC. Translating gives CASSQPLAGQETQYF.

The chain is built from TRBV11-3 and TRBJ1-1, with D tentatively TRBD1 (5 bases). Trimming left V 5 bases short and J 4 bases short, with 17 bases between. The CDR3 extends over 15 amino acids. Germline CDR1 SGHNT, CDR2 YENEEA. CDR3 in DNA: TGTGCCAGCAGCCTGGCGGGACGGGGGTTCACTGAAGCTTTCTTT. Its protein is CASSLAGRGFTEAFF.

Notes on this clone: Other DNA sequences in the sample encode the same CDR3. The chain carries TRBV9 and TRBJ2-7; 7 bases fit TRBD2. J lost 0 bases, V lost 3 bases, and 3 bases had no gene match. This CDR3 has 14 residues. Per germline, CDR1 SGDLS and CDR2 YYNGEE. CDR3 amino acids: CASSGGGLSYEQYF. CDR3 coding DNA: TGTGCCAGCAGCGGCGGGGGTCTCTCCTACGAGCAGTACTTC.

This clone has only a few counts. The V gene is TRBV13, the J gene TRBJ2-3; maybe TRBD2 (5 bases). V was shortened by 5 bases and J by 2 bases, with 17 bases between the two germline ends. The CDR3 sequence is 16 residues long. The V gene's germline CDR1 is PRHDT and CDR2 FYEKMQ (reference sequence). CDR3 sequence: CASSPPEGPNTDTQYF. CDR3 bases: TGTGCCAGCAGCCCTCCCGAGGGCCCAAACACAGATACGCAGTATTTT.

The CDR3 region is CASSHRTSPDTQYF. CDR3 bases: TGTGCCAGCAGCCACCGGACTAGCCCAGATACGCAGTATTTT. This rearrangement joins TRBV11-3 to TRBJ2-3, with 8 positions matching TRBD2. CDR3 size: 14 residues. Germline trimming cut 5 bases from V and 4 bases from J; bases unmatched to any gene: 5. Germline CDR1 and CDR2: SGHNT and YENEEA.

The chain joins TRBV7-9 to TRBJ2-5; tentative D call: TRBD2 (6 bases). The V gene lost 1 base and the J gene lost 7 bases, with 13 bases spanning the gap. The germline V gene has CDR1 SEHNR and CDR2 FQNEAQ (reference sequence). This CDR3 spans 14 amino acids. Here the CDR3 reads CASSLENPGGTQYF. The CDR3 coding sequence is TGTGCCAGCAGCTTAGAGAACCCCGGGGGGACCCAGTACTTC.